Each of the 18 T cell receptor beta chains below was sequenced from the same sample in a study of blood T cells in healthy people across ages. A J-beta primer mix and a sample-barcoded 5' primer were used in a second PCR of about 7 to 12 cycles. MiXCR was run by TCRdb on the 5' RACE reads, yielding one entry per CDR3 protein. The sample consists of around 870,000 distinct CDR3 sequences, around 26% of them appearing once. Sequencing was carried out using blood. The receptors derive from a woman older than 75 in good health.

This clonotype was seen more than once but under ten times. The J gene is TRBJ1-4, the V gene TRBV5-8; D not resolved. This CDR3 has 16 amino acids. In germline, CDR1 is SGHTS, CDR2 YDEGEE. V dropped 4 bases and J dropped 8 bases, with 21 bases sitting between them. The DNA of the CDR3 is TGTGCCAGCAGCAGTCCCCTCGGTACAGATTACGAAAAACTGTTTTTT. It is translated as CASSSPLGTDYEKLFF.

This clonotype was detected ten times or more. The chain uses TRBV7-2 and TRBJ1-5; possibly TRBD1 for D (6 bases). Germline V lookup: CDR1 SGHTA, CDR2 FQGNSA. Trimming took 1 base from V and 6 from J, leaving 7 bases between them. There are 13 residues in the CDR3. For the CDR3, the DNA is TGTGCCAGCAGCTTAGGCAGGGGTCAGCCCCAGCATTTT. This codes for CASSLGRGQPQHF.

This clonotype came up many times. The rearrangement uses TRBV27 and TRBJ2-3, with no clear D. CDR3 size: 16 residues. With 6 bases removed from V and 0 bases from J, the gap between germline ends came to 16 bases. The germline V gene has CDR1 MNHEY and CDR2 SMNVEV (reference sequence). As DNA, the CDR3 is TGTGCCAGCAGACACGGCAGGCCCAGCAGCACAGATACGCAGTATTTT. Protein: CASRHGRPSSTDTQYF.

This clonotype was counted many times. The chain links TRBV9 to TRBJ2-1; TRBD2 aligns across 7 bases. V shed 5 bases and J 2 bases; nucleotides not matched to a gene: 7. Germline values: CDR1 SGDLS, CDR2 YYNGEE. The CDR3 length is 15 residues. The CDR3 loop is CASSPGRNPYNEQFF. In DNA form, the CDR3 reads TGTGCCAGCAGTCCCGGGAGGAATCCCTACAATGAGCAGTTCTTC.

This clonotype was detected ten times or more. The V gene is TRBV14, the J gene TRBJ2-7, with D perhaps TRBD2 (7 bases). The CDR3 runs 14 residues. The V end was cut by 4 bases, the J end by 3 bases, with 13 bases between. Germline V gene data show CDR1 as SGHDN and CDR2 as FVKESK. CDR3 residues: CASSRRGGGYEQYF. The CDR3 DNA sequence: TGTGCCAGCAGCCGTAGAGGGGGGGGCTACGAGCAGTACTTC.

The V gene is TRBV2, the J gene TRBJ2-1; 10 bases line up with TRBD2. Germline assignment: CDR1 SNHLY and CDR2 FYNNEI. The trim removed 7 bases at V and 7 bases at J, leaving 10 bases unmatched. The CDR3 is 15 residues long. The CDR3 DNA reads as TGTGCCAGCATCACCCCTGGACTAGCGGCGAATGAGCAGTTCTTC. It yields the protein CASITPGLAANEQFF.

This clonotype was observed a handful of times. The V and J genes are TRBV7-2 and TRBJ2-2; 10 nucleotides line up with TRBD2. The CDR3 consists of 17 residues. CDR1 is SGHTA and CDR2 is FQGNSA in the germline V gene. V shed 1 base, J shed 5 bases, and the junction held 7 bases outside the gene matches. The CDR3 is CASSLGPSGGSTGELFF. The CDR3 DNA reads TGTGCCAGCAGCTTAGGACCTAGCGGGGGATCGACCGGGGAGCTGTTTTTT.

Comments on this clonotype: Since a much larger clone is just one base distant, this may be a read error. CDR3 loop: CSVGRSITDTQYF. CDR3 coding DNA: TGCAGCGTTGGAAGGTCCATTACAGATACGCAGTATTTT. The V and J genes are TRBV29-1 and TRBJ2-3; D call uncertain. Germline values: CDR1 SQVTM, CDR2 ANQGSEA. The CDR3 runs 13 residues. Trimming took off 4 bases at V and 3 bases at J, with 11 bases between the two ends.

This clonotype was observed many times. The V gene is TRBV4-3, the J gene TRBJ1-5, with D unclear. Looked up from germline, CDR1 is LGHNA and CDR2 is YSLEER. The CDR3 is 14 residues long. V was pared by 1 base and J by 5 bases, with 9 bases between. Here the CDR3 DNA reads TGCGCCAGCAGCCAAGGGCAGGACGATCAGCCCCAGCATTTT. Encoded protein: CASSQGQDDQPQHF.

The chain carries TRBV3-1 and TRBJ2-2, with D possibly being TRBD2 (5 bases). The germline V gene encodes CDR1 LGHDT and CDR2 YNNKEL (reference sequence). The CDR3 length is 15 residues. Deletions cut 3 bases from V and 1 base from J, with 9 bases between. The CDR3 is CASSHKRLNTGELFF. The DNA for the CDR3 is TGTGCCAGCAGCCATAAGCGGCTGAACACCGGGGAGCTGTTTTTT.

In regard to this clonotype: Mismatch with germline at one junction end may stem from a read error. The V gene is TRBV20-1, the J gene TRBJ1-4; 10 bases fit TRBD1. The CDR3 sequence is 17 residues long. Germline CDR1 and CDR2: DFQATT and SNEGSKA (reference sequence). The CDR3, as DNA: TGCAGTGCCAGAAAGACAGGGGGCAGGGCAACTAATGAAAAACGGTTTTTT. Protein sequence: CSARKTGGRATNEKRFF.

This clonotype was seen only a few times. A much larger clone is a single base away; this may be a read error. The J gene is TRBJ2-7, the V gene TRBV20-1; TRBD1 might be the D (7 bases). The CDR3 is made up of 13 amino acids. Germline V gene lookup returns CDR1 DFQATT and CDR2 SNEGSKA (reference sequence). CDR3 in DNA: TGCAGCCCCGCGGGGACAGCTTACAATGAGCAGTACTTC. It yields the protein CSPAGTAYNEQYF.

A word on this clonotype: A junction boundary mismatches the germline segment, possibly from a read error. This chain connects TRBV30 to TRBJ1-2; D gene ambiguous. Per germline, CDR1 GTSNPN and CDR2 SVGIG (reference sequence). This CDR3 region has 13 residues. The CDR3 DNA is TGTACCTGGAGTGTACATGGGGTTGGTGGCTACACCTTC. This sequence encodes CTWSVHGVGGYTF.

On this clonotype itself: Just one base apart from a much larger clone, this may be a read error. The chain employs TRBV5-5 and TRBJ1-5; TRBD1 agrees at 7 bases. Germline lookup yields CDR1 SGHKS and CDR2 YYEKEE (reference sequence). The CDR3 is 13 residues long. Trimming cost V 4 bases and J 4 bases; bases outside gene matches: 2. CDR3: CASSMGQNQPQHF. The CDR3 nucleotides read TGTGCCAGCAGCATGGGACAGAATCAGCCCCAGCATTTT.

In its sample, this clonotype was seen many times. This chain connects TRBV7-2 to TRBJ2-1; 9 nucleotides agree with TRBD2. The CDR3 is 16 amino acids. The V gene's germline CDR1 is SGHTA and CDR2 FQGNSA. Losses at the gene ends were 2 bases for V and 4 bases for J; bases not matched to a gene: 6. CDR3 protein: CASSLLGLAGYNEQFF. The CDR3 nucleotides read TGTGCCAGCAGCTTATTAGGGCTAGCGGGGTACAATGAGCAGTTCTTC. The full variable domain, with the rest looked up from reference TRBV7-2 and TRBJ2-1, is GAGVSQSPSNKVTEKGKDVELRCDPISGHTALYWYRQSLGQGLEFLIYFQGNSAPDKSGLPSDRFSAERTGGSVSTLTIQRTQQEDSAVYLCASSLLGLAGYNEQFFGPGTRLTVL.

The sample holds many counts of this clonotype. The chain recombines TRBV20-1 with TRBJ2-1, with D uncertain. Per germline, CDR1 DFQATT and CDR2 SNEGSKA (reference sequence). The CDR3 runs to 10 residues. Trimming cost V 8 bases and J 6 bases, with 8 bases left between them. As DNA, the CDR3 is TGCAGTTCCCTCGGCAATGAGCAGTTCTTC. It translates to CSSLGNEQFF.

This clonotype was counted at least ten times. The rearrangement links TRBV7-6 to TRBJ2-7; 7 bases are a match to TRBD1. Looked up from germline, CDR1 is SGHVS and CDR2 is FNYEAQ. V lost 1 base and J lost 2; bases outside the gene matches: 8. The CDR3 has 16 residues. The CDR3 sequence is CASSLGLGQQTYEQYF. The DNA for the CDR3 is TGTGCCAGCAGCTTAGGGTTGGGACAGCAGACCTACGAGCAGTACTTC.

This chain joins TRBV20-1 and TRBJ1-1, with D possibly matching TRBD1 (6 bases). Trimming stripped 6 bases from V and 1 base from J, with 12 bases between. Germline CDR1 DFQATT, CDR2 SNEGSKA (reference sequence). The CDR3 sequence is 13 residues long. CDR3 sequence reads: CSADRDTNTEAFF. CDR3 coding DNA: TGCAGTGCAGACCGGGACACGAACACTGAAGCTTTCTTT.